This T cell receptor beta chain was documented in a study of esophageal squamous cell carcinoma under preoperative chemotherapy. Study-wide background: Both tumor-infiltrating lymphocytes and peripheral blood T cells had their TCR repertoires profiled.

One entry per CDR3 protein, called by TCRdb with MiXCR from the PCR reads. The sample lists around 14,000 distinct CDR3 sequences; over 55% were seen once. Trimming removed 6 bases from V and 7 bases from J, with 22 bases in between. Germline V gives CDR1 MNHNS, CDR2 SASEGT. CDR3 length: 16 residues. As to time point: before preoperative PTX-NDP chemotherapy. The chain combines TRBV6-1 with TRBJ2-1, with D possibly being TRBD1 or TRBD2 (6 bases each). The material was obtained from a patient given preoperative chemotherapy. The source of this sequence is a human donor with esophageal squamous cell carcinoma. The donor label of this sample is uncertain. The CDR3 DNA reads TGTGCCAGCAGCCCCATCACTCGGGGGCCAGAGAATGAGCAGTTCTTC. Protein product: CASSPITRGPENEQFF.